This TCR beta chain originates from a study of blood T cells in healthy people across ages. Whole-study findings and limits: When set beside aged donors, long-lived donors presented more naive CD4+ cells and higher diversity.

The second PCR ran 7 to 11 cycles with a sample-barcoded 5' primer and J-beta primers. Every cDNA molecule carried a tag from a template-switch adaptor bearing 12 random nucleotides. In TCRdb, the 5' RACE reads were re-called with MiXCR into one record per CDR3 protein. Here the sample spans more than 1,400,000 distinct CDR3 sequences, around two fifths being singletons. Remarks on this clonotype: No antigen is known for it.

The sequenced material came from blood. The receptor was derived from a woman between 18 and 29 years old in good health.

The CDR3 region is CSARAPGLALGEQFF. The CDR3 DNA reads TGCAGTGCTAGAGCCCCGGGACTAGCGTTGGGCGAGCAGTTCTTC. The J gene is TRBJ2-1, the V gene TRBV20-1, with 10 bases lining up with TRBD2. Per the germline V gene, CDR1 is DFQATT and CDR2 is SNEGSKA (reference sequence). V lost 1 base, J lost 10 bases, and 10 bases stayed unmatched. This CDR3 is built from 15 residues.